This T cell receptor beta chain comes out of a study of blood T cell repertoires in COVID-19. The length of the CDR3 is 12 residues. Trimming cost V 2 bases and J 3 bases, with 6 bases left between them. CDR1 is SGHNT and CDR2 is YYREEE in the germline V gene (reference sequence). Profiled with immunoSEQ multiplex PCR; TCRdb holds only in-frame clones, not every one. Here the sample spans roughly 250,000 clones, roughly 84% being singletons. Sequenced material: peripheral blood. This chain links TRBV5-4 with TRBJ2-7; D remains unclear. This clonotype originated in a man in his forties with acute or convalescent COVID-19. The CDR3 is CASSFGSYEQYF. DNA of the CDR3: TGTGCCAGCAGCTTTGGCAGCTACGAGCAGTACTTC.